Sequencing of this TCR beta chain was carried out in a study of cytomegalovirus exposure and HLA in healthy donors. For the study at large: Later analysis reported that the 130 or so validation repertoires shared the platform of the approximately 670 first-cohort repertoires. Study-wide findings and caveats: The listing of fewer than 200 TCR beta chains classed them as cytomegalovirus-associated. CMV antigen specificity of a few CMV-associated chains was confirmed in vitro. Diagnosis of cytomegalovirus status made by the classifier reportedly showed high specificity and sensitivity.

Comment on this clone: Antigen specificity is unknown.

The CDR3 runs 13 residues. Clones were read by immunoSEQ multiplex PCR, and TCRdb kept only the in-frame ones, dropping some. The sample consists of 140,000 to 150,000 clones, 87% of them appearing once. The rearrangement joins TRBV21-1 to TRBJ1-5. TRBV21-1 is assigned pseudogene status. The sample consisted of PBMCs. The clonotype was recovered from a man younger than 30 in good health and CMV-seropositive. The CDR3 region is CASSTPRGQPQHF. The CDR3 DNA sequence: TGTGCCAGCAGCACCCCCCGGGGACAGCCCCAGCATTTT.